The next 11 T cell receptor beta chains were all read from a single sample in a study of blood T cell repertoires in COVID-19. Only in-frame clones appear in the TCRdb table, and some are missing; sequencing was by immunoSEQ multiplex PCR. The repertoire holds 250,000 to 350,000 clones, about 87% seen once, with 3% in the top ten. Sequencing used PBMCs or T cells enriched from blood (not recorded which). These receptors were taken from a woman aged 45-59 years who had recovered from COVID-19.

J is TRBJ1-2 and V is TRBV27; a weak D match, TRBD1 (5 bases). The CDR3 runs 13 residues. V lost 5 bases and J 9 bases, leaving 16 bases between the germline ends. Looked up from germline, CDR1 is MNHEY and CDR2 is SMNVEV (reference sequence). The CDR3 sequence: CASSTRGVGSYTF. In nucleotides, the CDR3 is TGTGCCAGCAGTACCCGGGGGGTCGGTAGCTACACCTTC.

This clone was detected once. The rearrangement joins TRBV20-1 to TRBJ1-5, with D possibly matching TRBD1 (5 bases). V was cut by 3 bases and J by 2 bases, with 11 bases left in between. The CDR3 length is 14 residues. Germline V lookup: CDR1 DFQATT, CDR2 SNEGSKA (reference sequence). The CDR3: CSASGGTGNQPQHF. The CDR3 nucleotides read TGCAGTGCTAGTGGAGGGACTGGCAATCAGCCCCAGCATTTT.

V and J are TRBV29-1 and TRBJ1-1; TRBD1 matches 8 bases. Germline lookup yields CDR1 SQVTM and CDR2 ANQGSEA. Trimming cost V 7 bases and J 4 bases; bases outside gene matches: 11. The CDR3 runs to 14 residues. The CDR3 sequence: CSATDRARSTEAFF. As DNA, the CDR3 is TGCAGCGCCACGGACAGGGCGAGGTCCACTGAAGCTTTCTTT.

V is TRBV7-3 and J is TRBJ1-5; a possible D gene is TRBD1 (5 bases). Germline V gene lookup returns CDR1 SGHTA and CDR2 FQGTGA. The CDR3 covers 19 residues. V shed 1 base and J shed 6 bases, with 25 bases lying between them. The CDR3: CASSLRIPVAAGVSQPQHF. CDR3 sequence (DNA): TGTGCCAGCAGCTTAAGGATCCCGGTTGCAGCGGGGGTGTCTCAGCCCCAGCATTTT.

V and J are TRBV10-2 and TRBJ1-5, with 7 bases fitting TRBD1. V was clipped by 7 bases and J by 1 base; unmatched bases: 7. Germline-derived CDR1 and CDR2 are WSHSY and SAAADI. CDR3 length: 15 amino acids. In DNA form, the CDR3 reads TGCGCCAGCACTACAGGGGAAGTAAGCAATCAGCCCCAGCATTTT. Translated, it gives CASTTGEVSNQPQHF.

V gene TRBV30 combines with J gene TRBJ2-1, with a weak D call TRBD1 (6 bases). V gave up 4 bases and J gave up 5 bases, with 12 bases separating them. Germline V gene sequence: CDR1 GTSNPN, CDR2 SVGIG (reference sequence). This CDR3 comprises 13 residues. The CDR3 protein is CAWNDRQDNEQFF. The CDR3 DNA reads as TGTGCCTGGAACGATCGACAGGACAATGAGCAGTTCTTC.

The chain has TRBV19 and TRBJ1-5; 10 bases line up with TRBD1. Germline CDR1 LNHDA, CDR2 SQIVND (reference sequence). This CDR3 contains 13 residues. Trimming removed 9 bases from V and 8 bases from J; junction bases left unmatched: 7. Written as DNA, the CDR3 is TGTGCCAGCCGGGACAGGGGTGTTGAGCCCCAGCATTTT. Its translation is CASRDRGVEPQHF.

This chain links TRBV13 with TRBJ2-7; the D gene is possibly TRBD2 (6 bases). With 5 bases removed from V and 6 bases from J, the gap between germline ends came to 14 bases. The CDR3 covers 13 residues. Germline V gives CDR1 PRHDT, CDR2 FYEKMQ (reference sequence). CDR3 coding DNA: TGTGCCAGCAGCCCGCTGGGGAGGTCCGAGCAGTACTTC. It codes for CASSPLGRSEQYF. Full variable domain (rest looked up from reference TRBV13 and TRBJ2-7): AAGVIQSPRHLIKEKRETATLKCYPIPRHDTVYWYQQGPGQDPQFLISFYEKMQSDKGSIPDRFSAQQFSDYHSELNMSSLELGDSALYFCASSPLGRSEQYFGPGTRLTVT.

J is TRBJ2-1 and V is TRBV18, with a possible D match to TRBD2 (5 bases). This CDR3 is 15 amino acids long. Per germline, CDR1 KGHSH and CDR2 LQKENI. With 0 bases removed from V and 6 bases from J, the gap between germline ends came to 12 bases. CDR3 DNA sequence: TGTGCCAGCTCACCACCCCTAGCTCAGTCCAATGAGCAGTTCTTC. It specifies CASSPPLAQSNEQFF.

The chain is built from TRBV10-1 and TRBJ2-5; a weak D match, TRBD1 (6 bases). The CDR3 sequence is 13 residues long. Trimming shortened V by 6 bases and J by 5 bases, and 13 bases separated the two germline ends. Germline CDR1 WNHNN, CDR2 SYGVQD (reference sequence). This CDR3 reads CASSGTGWETQYF. The CDR3 nucleotides read TGCGCCAGCAGCGGAACAGGGTGGGAGACCCAGTACTTC.

This clone was found once. V usage is TRBV6-8 and J usage is TRBJ2-5, with TRBD1 matching over 10 bases. The length of the CDR3 is 22 residues. The germline V gene has CDR1 MNHGY and CDR2 SAAAGT. With V trimmed by 5 bases and J by 2 bases, 26 bases remained unmatched. CDR3 residues: CASSINRDRGFLSGRGQETQYF. CDR3 nucleotide sequence: TGTGCCAGCAGTATAAACCGGGACAGGGGTTTCCTGAGCGGGAGAGGGCAAGAGACCCAGTACTTC.